Each of the 13 T cell receptor beta chains below was sequenced from the same sample in a study of T cells in Graves' hyperthyroidism and ophthalmopathy. From RNA transcripts, TCR beta CDR3 regions were amplified. Initially, a first-round RT-PCR of the TCR CDR3 employed the HTBI primer set. TCRdb reprocessed the multiplex PCR reads via MiXCR and lists one record per CDR3 protein. The sample has around 300,000 distinct CDR3 sequences, 20% to 25% seen once. Sequencing was carried out using blood. Every receptor here comes from a man aged 25 to 45 with Graves' ophthalmopathy.

This clonotype was recorded a few times. The CDR3 sequence is CASSLENSYNEQFF. In nucleotides, the CDR3 is TGCGCCAGCAGCTTGGAGAATTCCTACAATGAGCAGTTCTTC. The J gene is TRBJ2-1, the V gene TRBV5-1; D is unclear. Trimming stripped 0 bases from V and 1 base from J, with 5 bases between. The CDR3 totals 14 residues. Germline CDR1 and CDR2: SGHRS and YFSETQ.

This clonotype has just a few counts. J is TRBJ1-1 and V is TRBV7-9; D not resolved. Germline values: CDR1 SEHNR, CDR2 FQNEAQ (reference sequence). Trimming stripped 1 base from V and 10 bases from J, with 10 bases between. The length of the CDR3 is 12 residues. CDR3 sequence (DNA): TGTGCCAGCAGCTTAGATAGGGTGGGAGCTTTCTTT. It translates to CASSLDRVGAFF.

Comments on this clonotype: This may come from a read error, since a much larger clone is one base off. The V and J genes are TRBV6-1 and TRBJ2-7; perhaps TRBD1 as D (6 bases). The CDR3 is 12 amino acids. Per germline, CDR1 MNHNS and CDR2 SASEGT. V was pared by 6 bases and J by 3 bases, with 9 bases between. The CDR3 here is CASRGRGYEQYF. CDR3 in DNA: TGTGCCAGCAGGGGCAGGGGCTACGAGCAGTACTTC.

This clonotype appeared a few times. This chain uses TRBV20-1 with TRBJ2-3; 13 positions match TRBD2. The CDR3 consists of 16 residues. CDR1 is DFQATT and CDR2 is SNEGSKA in the germline V gene (reference sequence). In nucleotides, the CDR3 is TGCAGCACCGGGACTAGCGGGACTAACCTCACAGATACGCAGTATTTT. This translates into CSTGTSGTNLTDTQYF.

This clonotype was seen repeatedly, ten times or more. In nucleotides, the CDR3 is TGCAGCGTTGGGCTAGCGGGAGTTGGCAATGAGCAGTTCTTC. Protein product: CSVGLAGVGNEQFF. The rearrangement links TRBV29-1 to TRBJ2-1; 10 nucleotides line up with TRBD2. CDR3 length: 14 residues. CDR1 is SQVTM and CDR2 is ANQGSEA in the germline V gene. The trim removed 4 bases at V and 6 bases at J, leaving 6 bases unmatched.

The J gene is TRBJ1-2, the V gene TRBV2; perhaps TRBD1 as D (5 bases). The CDR3 extends over 18 amino acids. The V gene lost 1 base and the J gene lost 3 bases, with 21 bases spanning the gap. Germline V gene data show CDR1 as SNHLY and CDR2 as FYNNEI. The CDR3 DNA sequence: TGTGCCAGCAGTGAAGTTTCGGGACCCGGACACGCCGACTATGGCTACACCTTC. Its translation is CASSEVSGPGHADYGYTF.

Points on this clonotype: This may be a read error, as it is one base from a much larger clone. The gene calls are TRBV10-3 and TRBJ2-7; D possibly uses TRBD1 or TRBD2 (5 bases each). The germline gives CDR1 ENHRY, CDR2 SYGVKD. The CDR3 is made up of 15 amino acids. Deletions cut 2 bases from V and 2 bases from J, with 13 bases between. CDR3 sequence: CAISEREGVAYEQYF. The DNA for the CDR3 is TGTGCCATCAGTGAGCGGGAAGGGGTAGCCTACGAGCAGTACTTC.

This clonotype came up a few times. The gene calls are TRBV12-3 or TRBV12-4 and TRBJ2-1, with D unclear. The CDR3 extends over 15 amino acids. The ends were cut back, 4 bases at V and 0 bases at J, with 10 bases in the middle. DNA of the CDR3: TGTGCCAGCAGTTATATCTCTAGCTCCTACAATGAGCAGTTCTTC. It translates to CASSYISSSYNEQFF.

This clonotype was counted only a few times. This sequence joins TRBV2 and TRBJ2-5; no reliable D call. Trimming took 6 bases from V and 5 from J, leaving 16 bases between them. Germline V CDR1 and CDR2: SNHLY, FYNNEI. The CDR3 covers 14 residues. This chain's CDR3 is CASSGLDAWETQYF. CDR3 nucleotide sequence: TGTGCCAGCAGCGGTCTTGACGCCTGGGAGACCCAGTACTTC.

Only a few counts were recorded for this clonotype. The V call is TRBV4-1, the J call TRBJ2-1, with D perhaps TRBD2 (6 bases). Germline assignment: CDR1 MGHRA and CDR2 YSYEKL. Trimming removed 4 bases from V and 10 bases from J, with 20 bases in between. The CDR3 totals 15 residues. In nucleotides, the CDR3 is TGCGCCAGCAGCCTTCAGGAGGGCCCCCGAGGCGAGCAGTTCTTC. Protein: CASSLQEGPRGEQFF.

In its sample, this clonotype was seen a few times. The CDR3 sequence is CASSPQQGARYEQYF. The CDR3 DNA reads as TGTGCCAGCTCACCCCAACAGGGGGCTAGGTACGAGCAGTACTTC. The rearrangement joins TRBV18 to TRBJ2-7, with 9 positions matching TRBD1. The ends lost 3 bases at V and 4 bases at J; junction bases unmatched: 7. Per the germline V gene, CDR1 is KGHSH and CDR2 is LQKENI. The CDR3 is 15 amino acids. The entire variable domain, with the rest obtained from reference TRBV18 and TRBJ2-7, is as follows: NAGVMQNPRHLVRRRGQEARLRCSPMKGHSHVYWYRQLPEEGLKFMVYLQKENIIDESGMPKERFSAEFPKEGPSILRIQQVVRGDSAAYFCASSPQQGARYEQYFGPGTRLTVT.

The rearrangement joins TRBV20-1 to TRBJ2-3, with D uncertain. CDR3 length equals 15 residues. The V gene lost 3 bases and the J gene lost 6 bases, with 19 bases spanning the gap. The germline gives CDR1 DFQATT, CDR2 SNEGSKA (reference sequence). This CDR3 reads CSARLVKPTRDTQYF. The CDR3 DNA sequence: TGCAGTGCTAGGCTGGTGAAGCCCACCCGGGATACGCAGTATTTT.

Many counts were recorded for this clonotype. The V gene is TRBV12-3 or TRBV12-4, the J gene TRBJ2-7; tentative D call: TRBD1 (6 bases). V was trimmed by 5 bases and J by 5 bases, leaving 13 bases between them. The CDR3 is 13 amino acids. The CDR3 loop is CASSPDSWNEQYF. DNA for the CDR3: TGTGCCAGCAGTCCGGACAGCTGGAACGAGCAGTACTTC.